A single T cell receptor (beta chain) is shown here with its context. No antigen is known for it. One end of the junction is discordant with germline, which a read error may explain. The sample originates from a study of glioma-infiltrating T cells. Findings of the study overall: Very few CDR3 sequences were shared between tissue and blood. Gliomas, especially low-grade, showed above-expected tissue-blood divergence; non-neoplastic patients showed below.

Using RNA template, CDR3s of TCR alpha and beta were amplified with iRepertoire arm-PCR. One-step reverse transcription and amplification started from approximately 100-400 ng of tissue mRNA or PBMC total RNA. MiXCR, run by TCRdb on the multiplex PCR reads, gives a single entry per CDR3 protein. The table lists about 190,000 distinct CDR3 sequences, over 25% of them singletons, with 20% in the top ten. There are 20 residues in the CDR3. CDR1 is MNHEY, CDR2 SVGEGT, per germline. Material: glioma tissue, nonneoplastic brain tissue, or PBMCs (not recorded which). The origin of this receptor is a human donor with low-grade glioma or glioblastoma, undergoing nonglioma brain surgery, or in good health (not recorded which). The rearrangement uses TRBV6-2 or TRBV6-3 and TRBJ2-7; 15 bases fit TRBD2. The DNA for the CDR3 is TGTGCCATCAGTGAGTCGATAGGACTAGCGGGAGGGCAAGGATCCTACGAGCAGTACTTC. This encodes CAISESIGLAGGQGSYEQYF.